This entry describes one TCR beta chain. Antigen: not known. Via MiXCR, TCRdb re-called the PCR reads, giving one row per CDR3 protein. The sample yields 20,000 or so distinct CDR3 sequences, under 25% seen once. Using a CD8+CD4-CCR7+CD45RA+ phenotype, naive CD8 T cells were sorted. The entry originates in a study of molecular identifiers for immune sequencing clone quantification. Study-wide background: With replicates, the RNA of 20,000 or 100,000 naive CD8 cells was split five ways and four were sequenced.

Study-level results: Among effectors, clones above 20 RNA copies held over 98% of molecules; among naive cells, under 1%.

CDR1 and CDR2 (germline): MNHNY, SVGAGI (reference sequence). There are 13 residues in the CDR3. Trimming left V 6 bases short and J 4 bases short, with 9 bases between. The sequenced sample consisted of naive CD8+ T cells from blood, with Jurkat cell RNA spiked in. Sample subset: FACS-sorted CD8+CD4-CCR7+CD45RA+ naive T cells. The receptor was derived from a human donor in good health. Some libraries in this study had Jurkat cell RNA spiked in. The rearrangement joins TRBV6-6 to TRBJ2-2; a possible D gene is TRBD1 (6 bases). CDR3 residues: CASRDRPTGELFF. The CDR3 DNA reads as TGTGCCAGCAGGGACAGACCCACCGGGGAGCTGTTTTTT.